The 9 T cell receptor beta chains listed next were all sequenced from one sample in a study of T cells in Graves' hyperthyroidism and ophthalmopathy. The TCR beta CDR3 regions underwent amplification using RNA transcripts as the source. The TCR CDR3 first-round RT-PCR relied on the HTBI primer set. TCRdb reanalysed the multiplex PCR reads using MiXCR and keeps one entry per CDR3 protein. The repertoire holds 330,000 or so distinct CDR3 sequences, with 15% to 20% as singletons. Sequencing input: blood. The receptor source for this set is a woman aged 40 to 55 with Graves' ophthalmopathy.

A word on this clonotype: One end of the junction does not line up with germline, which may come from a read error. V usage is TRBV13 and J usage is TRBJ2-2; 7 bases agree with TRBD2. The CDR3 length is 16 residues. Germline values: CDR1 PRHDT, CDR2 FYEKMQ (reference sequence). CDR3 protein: CASRQLAILGTGELSF. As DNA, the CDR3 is TGTGCCAGCCGACAACTAGCGATCCTCGGAACCGGGGAGCTGTCTTTT.

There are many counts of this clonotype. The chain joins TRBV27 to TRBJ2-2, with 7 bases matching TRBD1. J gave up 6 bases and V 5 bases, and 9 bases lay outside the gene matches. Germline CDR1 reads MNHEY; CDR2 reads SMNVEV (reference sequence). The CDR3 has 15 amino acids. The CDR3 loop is CASSIHSTGAGELFF. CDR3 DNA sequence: TGTGCCAGCAGTATCCACAGTACAGGGGCCGGGGAGCTGTTTTTT.

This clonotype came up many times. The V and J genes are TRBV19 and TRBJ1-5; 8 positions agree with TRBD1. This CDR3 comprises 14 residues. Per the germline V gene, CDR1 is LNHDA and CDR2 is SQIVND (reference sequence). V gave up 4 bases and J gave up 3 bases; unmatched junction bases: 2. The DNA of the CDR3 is TGTGCCAGTAGTAAGGACAGGGACAATCAGCCCCAGCATTTT. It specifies CASSKDRDNQPQHF.

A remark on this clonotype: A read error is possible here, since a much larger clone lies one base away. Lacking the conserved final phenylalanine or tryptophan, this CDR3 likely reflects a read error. CDR3 DNA: TGCAGTGCGACGGGACAGGGGGCTCTGATTGGCAAAAACATTCAGTACCTC. This sequence encodes CSATGQGALIGKNIQYL. V and J are TRBV20-1 and TRBJ2-4; 12 nucleotides align to TRBD1. In germline, CDR1 is DFQATT, CDR2 SNEGSKA (reference sequence). The CDR3 is made up of 17 amino acids. V shed 6 bases and J 3 bases; nucleotides not matched to a gene: 12.

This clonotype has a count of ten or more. The CDR3 DNA reads TGCGCCAGCAGCTCACCCGCTAAACGAGGGATACAAACCGGGGAGCTGTTTTTT. It specifies CASSSPAKRGIQTGELFF. The rearrangement links TRBV5-1 to TRBJ2-2, with a tentative D call TRBD2 (5 bases). Germline V lookup: CDR1 SGHRS, CDR2 YFSETQ. With 3 bases removed from V and 5 bases from J, the gap between germline ends came to 23 bases. CDR3 length: 18 amino acids.

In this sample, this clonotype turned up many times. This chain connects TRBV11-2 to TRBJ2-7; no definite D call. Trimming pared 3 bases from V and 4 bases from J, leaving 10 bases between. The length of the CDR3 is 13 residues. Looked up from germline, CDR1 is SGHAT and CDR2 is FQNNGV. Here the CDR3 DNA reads TGTGCCAGCAGCTTTAACACCTTATACGAGCAGTACTTC. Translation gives CASSFNTLYEQYF.

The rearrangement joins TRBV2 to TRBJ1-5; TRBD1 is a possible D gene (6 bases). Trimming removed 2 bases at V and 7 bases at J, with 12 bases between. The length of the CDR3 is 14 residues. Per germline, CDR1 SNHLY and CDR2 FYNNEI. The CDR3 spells CASSETRGGQPQHF. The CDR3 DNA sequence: TGTGCCAGCAGTGAAACCAGGGGCGGGCAGCCCCAGCATTTT.

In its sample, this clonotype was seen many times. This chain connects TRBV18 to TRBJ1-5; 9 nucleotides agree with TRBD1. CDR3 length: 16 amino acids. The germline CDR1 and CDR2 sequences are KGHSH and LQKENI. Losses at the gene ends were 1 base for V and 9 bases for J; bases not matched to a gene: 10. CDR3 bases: TGTGCCAGCTCACCACGAACGGGACAGGGAACTCGGCCCCAGCATTTT. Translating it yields CASSPRTGQGTRPQHF.

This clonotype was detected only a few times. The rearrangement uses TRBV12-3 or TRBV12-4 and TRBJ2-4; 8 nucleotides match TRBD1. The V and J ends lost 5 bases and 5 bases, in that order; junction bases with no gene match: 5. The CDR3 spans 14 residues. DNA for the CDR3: TGTGCCAGCAGTCCCTTCAGGGGGCAAAACATTCAGTACTTC. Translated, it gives CASSPFRGQNIQYF.